The T cell receptor (beta chain) under discussion was sequenced for a study of shared clonotypes between healthy human individuals. The wider study: The study used three CD4 naive, three CD4 memory, two CD8 naive and one CD8 memory plate per donor.

The repertoire was sequenced with immunoSEQ multiplex PCR; TCRdb's copy has only in-frame clones and lacks some. The repertoire holds 500,000 or so clones, with around 95% as singletons. This CDR3 contains 14 residues. Trimming stripped 6 bases from V and 4 bases from J, with 13 bases between. The germline V gene encodes CDR1 MNHEY and CDR2 SVGAGI. A note on this clone: The antigen remains unidentified.

Findings and limits, study-wide: Roughly 5% of naive CD4 clonotypes were common to four donors.

All of the donors resided in Nashville, Tennessee, and each was a Caucasian adult. V gene TRBV6-5 combines with J gene TRBJ1-3; unclear D gene. The receptor comes from a woman in her 30s in good health. What was sequenced was naive CD4+ T cells sorted from blood. Stated subset: CD45RA+ positively selected. This chain's CDR3 is CASSSRATGNTIYF. The CDR3 coding sequence is TGTGCCAGCAGCTCCCGAGCTACCGGAAACACCATATATTTT.